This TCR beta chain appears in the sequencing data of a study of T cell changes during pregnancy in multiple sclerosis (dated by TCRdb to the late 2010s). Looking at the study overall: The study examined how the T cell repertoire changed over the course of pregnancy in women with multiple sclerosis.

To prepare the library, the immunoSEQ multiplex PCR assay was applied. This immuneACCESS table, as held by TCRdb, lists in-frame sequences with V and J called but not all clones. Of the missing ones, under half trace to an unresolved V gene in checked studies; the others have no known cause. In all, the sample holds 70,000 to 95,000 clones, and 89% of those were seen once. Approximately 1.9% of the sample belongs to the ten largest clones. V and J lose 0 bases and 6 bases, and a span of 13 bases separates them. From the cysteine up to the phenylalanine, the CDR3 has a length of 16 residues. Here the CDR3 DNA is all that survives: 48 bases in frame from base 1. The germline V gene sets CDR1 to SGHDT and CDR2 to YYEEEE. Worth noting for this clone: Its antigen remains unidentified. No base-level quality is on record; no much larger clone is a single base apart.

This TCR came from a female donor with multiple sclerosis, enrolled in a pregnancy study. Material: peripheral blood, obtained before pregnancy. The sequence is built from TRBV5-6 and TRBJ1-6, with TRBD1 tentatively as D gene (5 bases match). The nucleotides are TGTGCCAGCAGCTTGGACCCCCGCAGGGTTAATTCACCCCTCCACTTT. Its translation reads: CASSLDPRRVNSPLHF.